Reported below is one TCR beta chain. Germline V gene data show CDR1 as SGHDT and CDR2 as YYEEEE. The CDR3 consists of 13 residues. V was trimmed by 4 bases and J by 6 bases, leaving 13 bases between them. These data belong to a study of blood T cell repertoires in COVID-19. The repertoire was sequenced with immunoSEQ multiplex PCR; TCRdb's copy has only in-frame clones and lacks some. The table records about 220,000 clones, 80% of them present only once. The chain has TRBV5-6 and TRBJ1-2; D is possibly TRBD1 (5 bases). The receptor was derived from a human donor in a cohort sampled during active COVID-19. Sequencing was performed on peripheral blood. The CDR3 is CASSLGEVNGYTF. The CDR3, as DNA: TGTGCCAGCAGCCTGGGGGAGGTAAATGGCTACACCTTC.